These T cell receptor beta chains were read from a single sample in a study of CD8+ T cells in alopecia areata. Data came from immunoSEQ multiplex PCR; TCRdb stores just in-frame clones and leaves some out. This table holds approximately 110,000 clones, roughly 50% found once. Material: CD8+ T cells sorted from blood, obtained at week 24, from a patient treated with tofacitinib. These TCRs come from a human donor with alopecia areata. CDR3s include the opening cysteine and the closing phenylalanine or tryptophan. The order of the fields is clone size, V gene, D gene, J gene, CDR3 DNA, CDR3 protein. The D gene is left open where the match is weak. The size field is filled for only some rows; it gives once, few, many or a size class.

clone_size: once; v_call: TRBV7-9; d_call: -; j_call: TRBJ2-7; cdr3_nt: TGTGCCAGCAGCTCCCGGACCTCCTACGAGCAGTACTTC; cdr3_aa: CASSSRTSYEQYF
clone_size: -; v_call: TRBV14; d_call: -; j_call: TRBJ1-2; cdr3_nt: TGTGCCAGCAGCCGTCGGGGGGGCTTCTTTGGCTACACCTTC; cdr3_aa: CASSRRGGFFGYTF
clone_size: few; v_call: TRBV30; d_call: -; j_call: TRBJ1-1; cdr3_nt: TGTGCCTGGAGTATCACGACGAACACTGAAGCTTTCTTT; cdr3_aa: CAWSITTNTEAFF
clone_size: once; v_call: TRBV13; d_call: TRBD1; j_call: TRBJ2-7; cdr3_nt: TGTGCCAGCAGCTCCGACAGGGACGAGCAGTACTTC; cdr3_aa: CASSSDRDEQYF
clone_size: -; v_call: TRBV5-6; d_call: -; j_call: TRBJ1-1; cdr3_nt: TGTGCCAGCAGCTTGTACAACGTGAACACTGAAGCTTTCTTT; cdr3_aa: CASSLYNVNTEAFF
clone_size: -; v_call: TRBV29-1; d_call: -; j_call: TRBJ1-1; cdr3_nt: TGCAGCGCCATAGGGACAACCTTGGAAGCTTTCTTT; cdr3_aa: CSAIGTTLEAFF
clone_size: few; v_call: TRBV7-9; d_call: -; j_call: TRBJ1-1; cdr3_nt: TGTGCCAGCAGCCCGGGACTTTTGGGCACTGAAGCTTTCTTT; cdr3_aa: CASSPGLLGTEAFF
clone_size: few; v_call: TRBV11-2; d_call: -; j_call: TRBJ2-5; cdr3_nt: TGTGCCAGCAGCTTTACCCACCAAACCGAAGAGACCCAGTACTTC; cdr3_aa: CASSFTHQTEETQYF
clone_size: once; v_call: TRBV11-1; d_call: -; j_call: TRBJ2-2; cdr3_nt: TGTGCCAGCAGCTTTAGTTGGGGTCCGTACACCGGGGAGCTGTTTTTT; cdr3_aa: CASSFSWGPYTGELFF
clone_size: few; v_call: TRBV4-2; d_call: -; j_call: TRBJ1-6; cdr3_nt: TGTGCCAGCAGCCAAGAAGCGTCACCCCTCCACTTT; cdr3_aa: CASSQEASPLHF
clone_size: -; v_call: TRBV11-2; d_call: -; j_call: TRBJ2-7; cdr3_nt: TGTGCCAGCAGCTACACCTACGAGCAGTACTTC; cdr3_aa: CASSYTYEQYF
clone_size: few; v_call: TRBV5-1; d_call: -; j_call: TRBJ1-4; cdr3_nt: TGCGCCAGCAGCTTGGAGGTAGGGGTGGAGGATGAAAAACTGTTTTTT; cdr3_aa: CASSLEVGVEDEKLFF
clone_size: few; v_call: TRBV27; d_call: -; j_call: TRBJ2-3; cdr3_nt: TGTGCCAGCAGCGACGGGGGCCTAAGCACAGATACGCAGTATTTT; cdr3_aa: CASSDGGLSTDTQYF
clone_size: -; v_call: TRBV2; d_call: -; j_call: TRBJ1-5; cdr3_nt: TGTGCCAGCAGTACAGGGATTGTTAGCAATCAGCCCCAGCATTTT; cdr3_aa: CASSTGIVSNQPQHF
clone_size: few; v_call: TRBV29-1; d_call: -; j_call: TRBJ1-1; cdr3_nt: TGCAGCGTTGTGGCAGGGGACACTGAAGCTTTCTTT; cdr3_aa: CSVVAGDTEAFF
clone_size: few; v_call: TRBV4-1; d_call: -; j_call: TRBJ1-4; cdr3_nt: TGCGCCAGCAGAAACGGACGGATTAATGAAAAACTGTTTTTT; cdr3_aa: CASRNGRINEKLFF
clone_size: -; v_call: TRBV27; d_call: TRBD1; j_call: TRBJ2-3; cdr3_nt: TGTGCCAGCAGTTGGACAGGGCACACAGATACGCAGTATTTT; cdr3_aa: CASSWTGHTDTQYF
clone_size: -; v_call: TRBV2; d_call: -; j_call: TRBJ2-5; cdr3_nt: TGTGCCAGCACTCGGGAGACCCAGTACTTC; cdr3_aa: CASTRETQYF
clone_size: -; v_call: TRBV6-1; d_call: -; j_call: TRBJ1-1; cdr3_nt: TGTGCCAGCAGTGAAGCGAGACCGGGACAACCGAACACTGAAGCTTTCTTT; cdr3_aa: CASSEARPGQPNTEAFF
clone_size: once; v_call: TRBV9; d_call: -; j_call: TRBJ1-5; cdr3_nt: TGTGCCAGCAGCAAGGGCAGCAATCAGCCCCAGCATTTT; cdr3_aa: CASSKGSNQPQHF
clone_size: few; v_call: TRBV6-5; d_call: -; j_call: TRBJ2-7; cdr3_nt: TGTGCCAGCAGTTACCCGGACCACGAGCAGTACTTC; cdr3_aa: CASSYPDHEQYF
clone_size: few; v_call: TRBV15; d_call: -; j_call: TRBJ2-5; cdr3_nt: TGTGCCACCAGCAGAGATCGAGGAGAGACCCAGTACTTC; cdr3_aa: CATSRDRGETQYF
clone_size: -; v_call: TRBV2; d_call: -; j_call: TRBJ2-2; cdr3_nt: TGTGCCAGCAGTCTAGACAGGGACTACACCGGGGAGCTGTTTTTT; cdr3_aa: CASSLDRDYTGELFF
clone_size: -; v_call: TRBV5-1; d_call: -; j_call: TRBJ1-4; cdr3_nt: TGCGCCAGCAGTTTGGTCAGGAAACATGAAAAACTGTTTTTT; cdr3_aa: CASSLVRKHEKLFF
clone_size: -; v_call: TRBV6-5; d_call: -; j_call: TRBJ2-7; cdr3_nt: TGTGCCAGCAGTTACTTCGCCGGGTACGAGCAGTACTTC; cdr3_aa: CASSYFAGYEQYF
clone_size: -; v_call: TRBV29-1; d_call: -; j_call: TRBJ1-5; cdr3_nt: TGCAGCGTTGGCGCCCGGGTGGATCAGCCCCAGCATTTT; cdr3_aa: CSVGARVDQPQHF
clone_size: -; v_call: TRBV5-6; d_call: -; j_call: TRBJ2-5; cdr3_nt: TGTGCCAGCAGCTTGATATCTCAGGGGATACAGGGAGAGACCCAGTACTTC; cdr3_aa: CASSLISQGIQGETQYF
clone_size: -; v_call: TRBV30; d_call: TRBD1; j_call: TRBJ2-3; cdr3_nt: TGTGCCTGGGACAGGGACCGTACAGATACGCAGTATTTT; cdr3_aa: CAWDRDRTDTQYF
clone_size: -; v_call: TRBV7-8; d_call: -; j_call: TRBJ2-1; cdr3_nt: TGTGCCAGCAGCCCGCGGACAGTTGAGCAGTTCTTC; cdr3_aa: CASSPRTVEQFF
clone_size: -; v_call: TRBV19; d_call: -; j_call: TRBJ2-7; cdr3_nt: TGTGCCAGTAGTCCCTCCGGCGTGGAGCAGTACTTC; cdr3_aa: CASSPSGVEQYF
clone_size: -; v_call: TRBV6-5; d_call: -; j_call: TRBJ1-1; cdr3_nt: TGTGCCAGCAGAATAGGTTTGAACACTGAAGCTTTCTTT; cdr3_aa: CASRIGLNTEAFF
clone_size: -; v_call: TRBV6-5; d_call: -; j_call: TRBJ2-6; cdr3_nt: TGTGCCAGCAGTTTGGTGTCTGGGGCCAACGTCCTGACTTTC; cdr3_aa: CASSLVSGANVLTF
clone_size: -; v_call: TRBV9; d_call: TRBD1; j_call: TRBJ1-2; cdr3_nt: TGTGCCAGCAGTCCGGGGACAGAGGTTCGCTATGGCTACACCTTC; cdr3_aa: CASSPGTEVRYGYTF
clone_size: -; v_call: TRBV7-8; d_call: TRBD1; j_call: TRBJ1-5; cdr3_nt: TGTGCCAGCAGCGTCCTCAGGGGGCCGAGCAATCAGCCCCAGCATTTT; cdr3_aa: CASSVLRGPSNQPQHF
clone_size: -; v_call: TRBV5-1; d_call: -; j_call: TRBJ2-1; cdr3_nt: TGCGCCAGCAGCTCATGGGACACCAATGAGCAGTTCTTC; cdr3_aa: CASSSWDTNEQFF
clone_size: few; v_call: TRBV13; d_call: -; j_call: TRBJ2-3; cdr3_nt: TGTGCCAGCAGCTCTCGGACGGGGGCGATAGATACGCAGTATTTT; cdr3_aa: CASSSRTGAIDTQYF
clone_size: -; v_call: TRBV27; d_call: -; j_call: TRBJ1-6; cdr3_nt: TGTGCCAGCACACGAATACAGGGTGGTTCACCCCTCCACTTT; cdr3_aa: CASTRIQGGSPLHF
clone_size: once; v_call: TRBV7-2; d_call: -; j_call: TRBJ1-2; cdr3_nt: TGTGCCAGCAGCCCAGAAGGGAGAGGCTACACCTTC; cdr3_aa: CASSPEGRGYTF
clone_size: -; v_call: TRBV30; d_call: -; j_call: TRBJ2-7; cdr3_nt: TGTGCCTGGGAAACGAGCGGGTCCCCCTACGAGCAGTACTTC; cdr3_aa: CAWETSGSPYEQYF
clone_size: -; v_call: TRBV7-9; d_call: -; j_call: TRBJ1-2; cdr3_nt: TGTGCCAGCAGCTTGGGGGTGCGCCGTATGGCCCCACGCACCTTC; cdr3_aa: CASSLGVRRMAPRTF
clone_size: once; v_call: TRBV7-9; d_call: TRBD2; j_call: TRBJ2-2; cdr3_nt: TGTGCCAGCAGCTCCCCAGTTAGCGGGTTGAACACCGGGGAGCTGTTTTTT; cdr3_aa: CASSSPVSGLNTGELFF
clone_size: -; v_call: TRBV18; d_call: -; j_call: TRBJ2-1; cdr3_nt: TGTGCCAGCTCAGTCGACTACAATGAGCAGTTCTTC; cdr3_aa: CASSVDYNEQFF
clone_size: few; v_call: TRBV4-1; d_call: TRBD1; j_call: TRBJ2-3; cdr3_nt: TGCGCCAGCAGCCACCTGACAGGGGATACGCAGTATTTT; cdr3_aa: CASSHLTGDTQYF
clone_size: -; v_call: TRBV30; d_call: -; j_call: TRBJ2-1; cdr3_nt: TGTGCCTGGAGTGTACTGGGTGGCTGGAATGAGCAGTTCTTC; cdr3_aa: CAWSVLGGWNEQFF
clone_size: -; v_call: TRBV5-4; d_call: -; j_call: TRBJ2-2; cdr3_nt: TGTGCCAGCAGCTTGGAGGTCGGGGAGCTGTTTTTT; cdr3_aa: CASSLEVGELFF
clone_size: few; v_call: TRBV4-1; d_call: -; j_call: TRBJ1-1; cdr3_nt: TGCGCCAGCAGCCAAGGAGGGGGAAACACTGAAGCTTTCTTT; cdr3_aa: CASSQGGGNTEAFF
clone_size: -; v_call: TRBV6-1; d_call: TRBD2; j_call: TRBJ2-3; cdr3_nt: TGTGCCAGCAGTGACTTGAGAGGTAGCGGGGGGTCAGATACGCAGTATTTT; cdr3_aa: CASSDLRGSGGSDTQYF
clone_size: -; v_call: TRBV30; d_call: -; j_call: TRBJ1-1; cdr3_nt: TGTGCCTGGAGTGTTGTGAACACTGAAGCTTTCTTT; cdr3_aa: CAWSVVNTEAFF